The source of this T cell receptor (beta chain) is a study of T cell responses to AZD1222 COVID-19 vaccine. CDR1 MNHEY and CDR2 SVGAGI come from the germline V gene. The CDR3 extends over 15 amino acids. Trimming at V came to 5 bases and at J to 7 bases, leaving 8 bases not matched to a gene. The repertoire was sequenced with immunoSEQ multiplex PCR; TCRdb's copy has only in-frame clones and lacks some. This table holds 160,000 or so clones, about 90% found once. General observations from the study: Vaccination with two AZD1222 doses was followed by a rise in Spike-specific TCR breadth and depth. Spike-wide vaccine-associated CD4 TCRs dominated at 160-218 and 743-854. Donor demographics were predominantly white British with a female majority; clonal diversity may be underestimated.

Regarding this clone: The antigen remains unidentified.

The rearrangement links TRBV6-5 to TRBJ2-1; 10 bases are a match to TRBD2. This TCR derives from an adult in good health. Sequenced material: peripheral blood, taken on day 0 of MenACWY control vaccination. The CDR3 loop reads CASSRPGLATNEQFF. The CDR3 DNA reads as TGTGCCAGCAGTCGGCCGGGACTAGCGACAAATGAGCAGTTCTTC.